These 5 T cell receptor beta chains came from one sample sequenced in a study of response to subunit inactivated influenza vaccine. TCRdb independently ran MiXCR on the RT-PCR reads; one entry per CDR3 protein. Of about 480,000 distinct CDR3 sequences in the sample, 9.5% to 12% were seen once. Sequenced material: PBMCs from blood, taken about 40 days after vaccination. These receptors were collected from a man between 50 and 59 years old who received an inactivated influenza vaccine.

This clonotype was counted many times. The chain has TRBV19 and TRBJ2-7; D is possibly TRBD2 (6 bases). The V gene lost 6 bases and the J gene lost 7 bases, with 22 bases spanning the gap. CDR3 length equals 15 residues. Germline values: CDR1 LNHDA, CDR2 SQIVND (reference sequence). Written as DNA, the CDR3 is TGTGCCAGTAGGCCCGAGGCTGGGGACTCTAGGGAGCAGTACTTC. Residues: CASRPEAGDSREQYF.

In this sample, this clonotype turned up many times. The chain is built from TRBV5-1 and TRBJ2-1; 7 positions match TRBD2. Germline CDR1 and CDR2: SGHRS and YFSETQ. V lost 3 bases and J lost 9; bases outside the gene matches: 12. The CDR3 runs 15 residues. The CDR3 DNA sequence: TGCGCCAGCAGCTCGTCTGGCGGGGGTTTAAGTGAGCAGTTCTTC. Residues: CASSSSGGGLSEQFF.

In this sample, this clonotype turned up many times. The J gene is TRBJ2-7, the V gene TRBV12-3 or TRBV12-4; the match to TRBD1 covers 8 bases. This CDR3 has 14 amino acids. The J segment lost 2 bases and the V segment lost 5 bases, leaving 5 bases of the junction unmatched. For the CDR3, the DNA is TGTGCCAGCAGTCGGGACAGGCAGACCTACGAGCAGTACTTC. Encoded protein: CASSRDRQTYEQYF.

The V gene is TRBV21-1, the J gene TRBJ2-2; TRBD2 is the table's D call, not checked against the DNA. TRBV21-1 is described as a pseudogene. CDR3 length: 16 residues. The CDR3 DNA sequence: TGTGCCAGCAGCAAACGGCACCAGTCCATGGACGGGGAGCTGTTTTTT. Amino acids: CASSKRHQSMDGELFF.

This clonotype was observed at least ten times. The rearrangement joins TRBV5-1 to TRBJ2-7; 7 bases are a match to TRBD2. J gave up 3 bases and V 3 bases, and 9 bases lay outside the gene matches. The CDR3 has 15 residues. Germline values: CDR1 SGHRS, CDR2 YFSETQ. The CDR3 spells CASSSRTSEGYEQYF. The CDR3 DNA reads as TGCGCCAGCAGCTCGCGTACTAGCGAGGGCTACGAGCAGTACTTC.